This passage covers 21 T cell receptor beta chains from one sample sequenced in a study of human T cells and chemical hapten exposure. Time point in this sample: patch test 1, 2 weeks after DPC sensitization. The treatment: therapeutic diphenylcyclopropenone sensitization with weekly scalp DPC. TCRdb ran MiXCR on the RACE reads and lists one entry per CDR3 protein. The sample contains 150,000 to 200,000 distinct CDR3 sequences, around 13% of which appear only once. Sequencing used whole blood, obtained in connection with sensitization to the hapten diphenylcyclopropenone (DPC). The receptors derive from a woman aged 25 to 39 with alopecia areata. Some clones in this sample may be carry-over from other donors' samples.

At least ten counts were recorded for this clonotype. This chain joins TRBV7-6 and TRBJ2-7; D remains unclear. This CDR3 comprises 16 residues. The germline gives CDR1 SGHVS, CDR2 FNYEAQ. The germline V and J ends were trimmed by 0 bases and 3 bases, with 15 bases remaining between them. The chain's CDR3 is CASSLAASGRVYEQYF. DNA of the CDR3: TGTGCCAGCAGCTTAGCCGCGTCGGGTCGAGTCTACGAGCAGTACTTC.

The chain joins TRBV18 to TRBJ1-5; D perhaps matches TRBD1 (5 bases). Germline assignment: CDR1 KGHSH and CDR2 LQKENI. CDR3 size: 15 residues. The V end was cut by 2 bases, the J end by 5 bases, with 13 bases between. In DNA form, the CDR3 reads TGTGCCAGCTCACCAAGTTCAGGGTTCTATCAGCCCCAGCATTTT. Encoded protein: CASSPSSGFYQPQHF. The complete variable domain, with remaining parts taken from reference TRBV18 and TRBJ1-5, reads NAGVMQNPRHLVRRRGQEARLRCSPMKGHSHVYWYRQLPEEGLKFMVYLQKENIIDESGMPKERFSAEFPKEGPSILRIQQVVRGDSAAYFCASSPSSGFYQPQHFGDGTRLSIL.

The CDR3 loop is CASSSQGGRGYTF. CDR3 coding DNA: TGTGCCAGCAGTTCCCAGGGGGGTCGGGGCTACACCTTC. The J gene is TRBJ1-2, the V gene TRBV28; 7 nucleotides align to TRBD1. In germline, CDR1 is MDHEN, CDR2 SYDVKM. The CDR3 is made up of 13 amino acids. The V segment lost 4 bases and the J segment 8 bases; nucleotides outside the gene matches: 7.

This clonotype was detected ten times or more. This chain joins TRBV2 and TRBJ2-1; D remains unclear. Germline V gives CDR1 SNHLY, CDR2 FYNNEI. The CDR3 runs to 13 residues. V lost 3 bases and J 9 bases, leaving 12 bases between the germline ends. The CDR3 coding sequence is TGTGCCAGCAGTGACCTCCTCAAGGGTGAGCAGTTCTTC. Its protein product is CASSDLLKGEQFF. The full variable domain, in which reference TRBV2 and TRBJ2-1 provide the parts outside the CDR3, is EPEVTQTPSHQVTQMGQEVILRCVPISNHLYFYWYRQILGQKVEFLVSFYNNEISEKSEIFDDQFSVERPDGSNFTLKIRSTKLEDSAMYFCASSDLLKGEQFFGPGTRLTVL.

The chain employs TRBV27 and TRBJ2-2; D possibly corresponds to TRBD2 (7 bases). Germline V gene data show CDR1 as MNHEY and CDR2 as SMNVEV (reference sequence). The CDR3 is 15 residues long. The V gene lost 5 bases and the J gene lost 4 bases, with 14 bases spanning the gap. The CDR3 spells CASSPGGLSTGELFF. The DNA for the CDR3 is TGTGCCAGCAGTCCCGGGGGGCTGAGCACCGGGGAGCTGTTTTTT.

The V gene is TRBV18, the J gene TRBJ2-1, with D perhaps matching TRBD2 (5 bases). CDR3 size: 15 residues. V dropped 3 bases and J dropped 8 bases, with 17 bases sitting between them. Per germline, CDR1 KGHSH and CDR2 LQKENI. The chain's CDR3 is CASSPRARLGDEQFF. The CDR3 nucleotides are TGTGCCAGCTCACCCCGAGCGCGCCTCGGGGATGAGCAGTTCTTC.

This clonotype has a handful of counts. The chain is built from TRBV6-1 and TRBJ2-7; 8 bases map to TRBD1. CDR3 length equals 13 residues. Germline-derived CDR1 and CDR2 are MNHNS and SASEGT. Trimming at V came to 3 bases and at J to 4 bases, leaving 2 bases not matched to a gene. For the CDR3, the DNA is TGTGCCAGCAGTGAGTACAGGGGGTACGAGCAGTACTTC. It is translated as CASSEYRGYEQYF.

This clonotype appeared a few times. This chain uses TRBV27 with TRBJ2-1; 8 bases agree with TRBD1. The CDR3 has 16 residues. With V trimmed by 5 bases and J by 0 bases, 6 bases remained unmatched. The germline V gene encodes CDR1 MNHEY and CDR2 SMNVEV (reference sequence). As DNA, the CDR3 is TGTGCCAGCAGTCCATGGACAGGGAGCTCCTACAATGAGCAGTTCTTC. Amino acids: CASSPWTGSSYNEQFF.

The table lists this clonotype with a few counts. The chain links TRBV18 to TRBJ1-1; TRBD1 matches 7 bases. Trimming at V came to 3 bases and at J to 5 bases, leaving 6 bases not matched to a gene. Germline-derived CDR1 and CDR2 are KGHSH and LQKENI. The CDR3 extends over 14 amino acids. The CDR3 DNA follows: TGTGCCAGCTCACCCGAGACAGGGAGTACTGAAGCTTTCTTT. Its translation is CASSPETGSTEAFF.

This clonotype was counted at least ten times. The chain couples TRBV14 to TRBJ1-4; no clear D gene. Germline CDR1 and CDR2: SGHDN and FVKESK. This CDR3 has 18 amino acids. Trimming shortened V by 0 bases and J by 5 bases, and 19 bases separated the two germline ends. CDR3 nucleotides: TGTGCCAGCAGCCAAGATGGTGGCGCCGGCTACTTGAATGAAAAACTGTTTTTT. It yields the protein CASSQDGGAGYLNEKLFF.

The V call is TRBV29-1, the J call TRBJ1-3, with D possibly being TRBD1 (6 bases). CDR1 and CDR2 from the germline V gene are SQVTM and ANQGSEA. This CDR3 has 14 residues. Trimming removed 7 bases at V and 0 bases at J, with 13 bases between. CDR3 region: CSADGGASGNTIYF. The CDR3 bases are TGCAGCGCGGATGGGGGGGCCTCTGGAAACACCATATATTTT.

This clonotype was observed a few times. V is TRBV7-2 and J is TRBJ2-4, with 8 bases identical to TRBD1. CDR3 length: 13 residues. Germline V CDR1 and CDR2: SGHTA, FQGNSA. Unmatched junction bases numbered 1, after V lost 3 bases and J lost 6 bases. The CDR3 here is CASSFQGANIQYF. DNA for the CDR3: TGTGCCAGCAGCTTTCAGGGGGCAAACATTCAGTACTTC.

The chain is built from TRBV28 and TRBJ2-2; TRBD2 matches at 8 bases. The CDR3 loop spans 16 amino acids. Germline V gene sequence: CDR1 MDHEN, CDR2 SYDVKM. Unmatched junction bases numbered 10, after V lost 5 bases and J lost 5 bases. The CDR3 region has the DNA TGTGCCAGCAGTCCCCCCAGTAGCGGGGTAACCGGGGAGCTGTTTTTT. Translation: CASSPPSSGVTGELFF. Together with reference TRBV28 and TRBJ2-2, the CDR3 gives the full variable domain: DVKVTQSSRYLVKRTGEKVFLECVQDMDHENMFWYRQDPGLGLRLIYFSYDVKMKEKGDIPEGYSVSREKKERFSLILESASTNQTSMYLCASSPPSSGVTGELFFGEGSRLTVL.

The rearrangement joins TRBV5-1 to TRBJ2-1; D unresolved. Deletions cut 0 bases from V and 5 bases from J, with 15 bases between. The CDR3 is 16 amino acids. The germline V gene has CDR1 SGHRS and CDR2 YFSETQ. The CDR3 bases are TGCGCCAGCAGCTTGGTAGGCGTTTTGCGGAACAATGAGCAGTTCTTC. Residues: CASSLVGVLRNNEQFF.

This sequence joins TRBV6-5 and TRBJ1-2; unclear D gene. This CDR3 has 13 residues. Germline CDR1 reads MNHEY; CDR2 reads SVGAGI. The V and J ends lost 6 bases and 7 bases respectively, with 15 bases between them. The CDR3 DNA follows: TGTGCCAGCAGCTCCGGATCCACGAGTGGCTACACCTTC. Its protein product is CASSSGSTSGYTF.

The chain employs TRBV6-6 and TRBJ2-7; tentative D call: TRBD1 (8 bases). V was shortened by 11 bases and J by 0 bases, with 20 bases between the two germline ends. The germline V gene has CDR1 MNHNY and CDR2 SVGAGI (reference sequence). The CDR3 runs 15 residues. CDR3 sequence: CAGKTGGERSYEQYF. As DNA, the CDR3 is TGTGCCGGCAAAACAGGGGGGGAGCGCTCCTACGAGCAGTACTTC.

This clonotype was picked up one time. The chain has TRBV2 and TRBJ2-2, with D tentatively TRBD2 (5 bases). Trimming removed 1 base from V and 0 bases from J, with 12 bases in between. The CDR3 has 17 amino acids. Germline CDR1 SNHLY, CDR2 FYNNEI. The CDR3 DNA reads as TGTGCCAGCAGTGAAGGACTACCGAGCCCGAACACCGGGGAGCTGTTTTTT. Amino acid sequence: CASSEGLPSPNTGELFF.

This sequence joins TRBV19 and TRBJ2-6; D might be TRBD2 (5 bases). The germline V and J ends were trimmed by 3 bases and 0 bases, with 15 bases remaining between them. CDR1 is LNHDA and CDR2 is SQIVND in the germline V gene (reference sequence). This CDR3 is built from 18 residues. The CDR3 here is CASSILAPSTSGANVLTF. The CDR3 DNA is TGTGCCAGTAGTATCCTAGCACCTTCCACCTCTGGGGCCAACGTCCTGACTTTC.

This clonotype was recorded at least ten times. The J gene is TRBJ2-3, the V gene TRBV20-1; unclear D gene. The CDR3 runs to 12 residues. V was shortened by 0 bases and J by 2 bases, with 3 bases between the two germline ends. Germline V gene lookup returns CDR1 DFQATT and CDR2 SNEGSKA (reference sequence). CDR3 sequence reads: CSARDLTDTQYF. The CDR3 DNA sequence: TGCAGTGCTAGAGATCTCACAGATACGCAGTATTTT.

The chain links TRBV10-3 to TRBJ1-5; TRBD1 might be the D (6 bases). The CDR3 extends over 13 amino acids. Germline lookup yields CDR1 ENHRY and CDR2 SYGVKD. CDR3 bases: TGTGCAACGGGACAAGGATTCGATCAGCCCCAGCATTTT. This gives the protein CATGQGFDQPQHF.

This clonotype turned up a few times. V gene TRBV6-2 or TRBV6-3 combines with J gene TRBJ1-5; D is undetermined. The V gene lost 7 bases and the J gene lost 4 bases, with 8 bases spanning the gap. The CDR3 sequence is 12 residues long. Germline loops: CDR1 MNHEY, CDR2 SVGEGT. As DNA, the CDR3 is TGTGCCAGCAACCCCGGGAATCAGCCCCAGCATTTT. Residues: CASNPGNQPQHF.